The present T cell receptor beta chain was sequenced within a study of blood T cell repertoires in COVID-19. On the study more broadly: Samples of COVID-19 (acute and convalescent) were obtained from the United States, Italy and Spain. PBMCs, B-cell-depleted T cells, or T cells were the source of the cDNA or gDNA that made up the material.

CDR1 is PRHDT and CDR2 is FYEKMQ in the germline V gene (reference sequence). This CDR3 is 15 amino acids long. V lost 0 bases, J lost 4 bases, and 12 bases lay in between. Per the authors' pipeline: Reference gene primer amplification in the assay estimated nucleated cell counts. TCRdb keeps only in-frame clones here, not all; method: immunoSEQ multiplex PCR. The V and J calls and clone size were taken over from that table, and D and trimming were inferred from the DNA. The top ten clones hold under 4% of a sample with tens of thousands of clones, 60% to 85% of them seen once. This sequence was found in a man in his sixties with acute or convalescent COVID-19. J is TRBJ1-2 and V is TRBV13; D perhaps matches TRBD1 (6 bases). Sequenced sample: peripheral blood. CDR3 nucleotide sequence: TGTGCCAGCAGCTTAGGCCTGAGAGGGGGCTATGGCTACACCTTC. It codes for CASSLGLRGGYGYTF.